Following are 22 T cell receptor beta chains from one sample sequenced in a study of shared clonotypes between healthy human individuals. Clones were read by immunoSEQ multiplex PCR, and TCRdb kept only the in-frame ones, dropping some. The sample lists more than 900,000 clones; approximately 80% were seen once. Sequenced: memory CD4+ T cells from PBMCs. The sample's subset: CD45RA-negative fraction. Every receptor here comes from a man aged 18 to 29 in good health. Some clones in this sample may be carry-over from other donors' samples.

V and J are TRBV10-3 and TRBJ2-1; 13 bases are a match to TRBD2. Germline assignment: CDR1 ENHRY and CDR2 SYGVKD. There are 18 residues in the CDR3. The trim removed 6 bases at V and 0 bases at J, leaving 8 bases unmatched. The CDR3 DNA reads as TGTGCCATCAGCTCGACTAGCGGGAGGACAAGCTCCTACAATGAGCAGTTCTTC. Protein: CAISSTSGRTSSYNEQFF.

This clone occurred a few times. This chain joins TRBV29-1 and TRBJ1-2, with 12 bases that match TRBD1. Germline V CDR1 and CDR2: SQVTM, ANQGSEA. The CDR3 runs to 15 residues. V trimming: 1 base; J trimming: 4 bases; junction bases outside the gene matches: 4. In nucleotides, the CDR3 is TGCAGCGTTGAAGCCATGGGACAGGGGGCCTATGGCTACACCTTC. Translation gives CSVEAMGQGAYGYTF.

This clone has at least ten counts. This sample includes further DNA sequences coding for the same CDR3. The chain has TRBV6-5 and TRBJ1-2; D might be TRBD1 (5 bases). There are 12 residues in the CDR3. Trimming pared 2 bases from V and 4 bases from J, leaving 5 bases between. From germline, CDR1 is MNHEY and CDR2 SVGAGI. Here the CDR3 DNA reads TGTGCCAGCAGTTACAGGGGCTATGGCTACACCTTC. Translation gives CASSYRGYGYTF.

J is TRBJ2-1 and V is TRBV6-4; 9 bases agree with TRBD2. V lost 0 bases to trimming and J lost 4 bases; unmatched junction nucleotides: 10. The germline V gene encodes CDR1 MRHNA and CDR2 SNTAGT. The CDR3 is made up of 18 amino acids. CDR3 coding DNA: TGTGCCAGCAGTGACTCCTACCAGCGCGGGAGGGGGTACAATGAGCAGTTCTTC. It encodes CASSDSYQRGRGYNEQFF.

In the case of this clone: The sample has other DNA sequences that encode this CDR3 too. The chain joins TRBV11-2 to TRBJ1-1; D perhaps matches TRBD1 (6 bases). Per the germline V gene, CDR1 is SGHAT and CDR2 is FQNNGV. With 0 bases removed from V and 8 bases from J, the gap between germline ends came to 10 bases. This CDR3 region has 13 residues. CDR3 nucleotides: TGTGCCAGCAGCTTAGAGGGCAGGGGAGAAGCTTTCTTT. Its protein product is CASSLEGRGEAFF.

As concerns this clone: Other DNA sequences in the same sample also yield this CDR3. The chain couples TRBV7-3 to TRBJ1-1; D is possibly TRBD1 (5 bases). Germline V gene lookup returns CDR1 SGHTA and CDR2 FQGTGA. Trimming took 5 bases from V and 5 from J, leaving 12 bases between them. This CDR3 region has 13 residues. In DNA, the CDR3 is TGTGCCAGCAGCCCGCCCGGGGGGACTGAAGCTTTCTTT. It is translated as CASSPPGGTEAFF.

This rearrangement joins TRBV29-1 to TRBJ2-7; 7 bases fit TRBD2. The V segment lost 4 bases and the J segment 0 bases; nucleotides outside the gene matches: 6. CDR3 length: 14 amino acids. The germline V gene encodes CDR1 SQVTM and CDR2 ANQGSEA. CDR3 coding DNA: TGCAGCGTTGTTGGGAGGGCTGGCTCCTACGAGCAGTACTTC. Translation gives CSVVGRAGSYEQYF.

V gene TRBV10-3 combines with J gene TRBJ2-1; TRBD1 agrees at 8 bases. The trim removed 5 bases at V and 8 bases at J, leaving 2 bases unmatched. The CDR3 contains 12 residues. Germline CDR1 is ENHRY and CDR2 is SYGVKD. CDR3 sequence reads: CAISQQGDEQFF. The DNA for the CDR3 is TGTGCCATCAGTCAACAGGGGGATGAGCAGTTCTTC.

The chain recombines TRBV28 with TRBJ1-5; no definite D call. The CDR3 is 14 amino acids. With 5 bases removed from V and 6 bases from J, the gap between germline ends came to 14 bases. Germline V gene data show CDR1 as MDHEN and CDR2 as SYDVKM. CDR3 in DNA: TGTGCCAGCAGTCTTGATAACGGTTTTCAGCCCCAGCATTTT. This gives the protein CASSLDNGFQPQHF.

The chain employs TRBV27 and TRBJ2-7; 10 bases agree with TRBD1. Trimming took 3 bases from V and 11 from J; bases not matched to a gene: 4. Germline-derived CDR1 and CDR2 are MNHEY and SMNVEV (reference sequence). This CDR3 is 12 amino acids long. CDR3 amino acids: CASSLGQGSKYF. The CDR3 DNA follows: TGTGCCAGCAGTTTGGGACAGGGGTCGAAGTACTTC.

V and J are TRBV11-2 and TRBJ1-5; possible D gene TRBD1, 6 bases. CDR1 SGHAT and CDR2 FQNNGV come from the germline V gene. The CDR3 loop spans 16 amino acids. Trimming took off 0 bases at V and 3 bases at J, with 12 bases between the two ends. The CDR3 here is CASSLEARDTNQPQHF. CDR3 coding DNA: TGTGCCAGCAGCTTAGAAGCCCGGGACACCAATCAGCCCCAGCATTTT.

The gene calls are TRBV30 and TRBJ2-1; D tentatively fits TRBD1 or TRBD2 (5 bases each). From germline, CDR1 is GTSNPN and CDR2 SVGIG (reference sequence). The CDR3 totals 11 residues. The V end lost 0 bases, the J end lost 8 bases, and 5 bases lay between the germline ends. The CDR3 reads CAWSVGDEQFF. The CDR3 nucleotides are TGTGCCTGGAGTGTGGGGGATGAGCAGTTCTTC.

Of note for this clone: This specimen includes other DNA sequences encoding the same CDR3. The chain joins TRBV5-1 to TRBJ1-2, with a weak D call TRBD1 (6 bases). Between the trimmed V and J ends, which lost 4 bases and 0 bases, there was a span of 10 bases. This CDR3 comprises 14 residues. Germline CDR1 SGHRS, CDR2 YFSETQ. The CDR3 nucleotides read TGCGCCAGCAGCACGGGACAAACTAACTATGGCTACACCTTC. Amino acid sequence: CASSTGQTNYGYTF.

A remark on this clone: This may be a read error, as it is one base from a much larger clone. J is TRBJ2-7 and V is TRBV30, with D tentatively TRBD1 (5 bases). CDR1 and CDR2 from the germline V gene are GTSNPN and SVGIG (reference sequence). V lost 0 bases and J 10 bases, leaving 22 bases between the germline ends. The CDR3 totals 15 residues. The CDR3 coding sequence is TGTGCCTGGAGTGTACTCGGACACGGCCAAGAGGCCCAGTACTTC. Protein sequence: CAWSVLGHGQEAQYF.

This clone was seen many times. The genes are TRBV6-5 and TRBJ2-1; 7 nucleotides align to TRBD2. Trimming at V came to 0 bases and at J to 9 bases, leaving 11 bases not matched to a gene. From germline, CDR1 is MNHEY and CDR2 SVGAGI. This CDR3 contains 16 residues. The CDR3 spells CASSYSGDYGEREQFF. As DNA, the CDR3 is TGTGCCAGCAGTTACTCGGGGGACTATGGCGAGCGTGAGCAGTTCTTC.

In its sample, this clone was seen a few times. The chain recombines TRBV28 with TRBJ1-1, with D possibly matching TRBD1 (6 bases). Per germline, CDR1 MDHEN and CDR2 SYDVKM. Trimming took off 5 bases at V and 2 bases at J, with 15 bases between the two ends. This CDR3 contains 15 residues. The CDR3 DNA sequence: TGTGCCAGCAGTCCTCGAGGGGGAAGTAACACTGAAGCTTTCTTT. Translating it yields CASSPRGGSNTEAFF. The full variable domain, its missing parts supplied by reference TRBV28 and TRBJ1-1, is DVKVTQSSRYLVKRTGEKVFLECVQDMDHENMFWYRQDPGLGLRLIYFSYDVKMKEKGDIPEGYSVSREKKERFSLILESASTNQTSMYLCASSPRGGSNTEAFFGQGTRLTVV.

V is TRBV9 and J is TRBJ2-7, with D perhaps TRBD2 (6 bases). The V gene's germline CDR1 is SGDLS and CDR2 YYNGEE. The CDR3 totals 14 residues. Deletions cut 4 bases from V and 4 bases from J, with 15 bases between. The CDR3 protein is CASSPTPREYEQYF. The DNA of the CDR3 is TGTGCCAGCAGCCCTACCCCCCGGGAGTACGAGCAGTACTTC. Full variable domain (remainder filled in from reference TRBV9 and TRBJ2-7): DSGVTQTPKHLITATGQRVTLRCSPRSGDLSVYWYQQSLDQGLQFLIQYYNGEERAKGNILERFSAQQFPDLHSELNLSSLELGDSALYFCASSPTPREYEQYFGPGTRLTVT.

The chain employs TRBV11-3 and TRBJ2-2, with D possibly TRBD2 on 6 matching bases. This CDR3 has 16 residues. Germline CDR1 and CDR2: SGHNT and YENEEA. V was shortened by 0 bases and J by 7 bases, with 15 bases between the two germline ends. CDR3 residues: CASSLDLRESDGELFF. The CDR3 coding sequence is TGTGCCAGCAGCTTAGATCTCCGGGAGTCAGACGGGGAGCTGTTTTTT. Using reference TRBV11-3 and TRBJ2-2 for the parts outside the CDR3, the full variable domain is EAGVVQSPRYKIIEKKQPVAFWCNPISGHNTLYWYLQNLGQGPELLIRYENEEAVDDSQLPKDRFSAERLKGVDSTLKIQPAELGDSAVYLCASSLDLRESDGELFFGEGSRLTVL.

The V and J genes are TRBV27 and TRBJ2-7; 15 nucleotides align to TRBD2. The ends lost 3 bases at V and 7 bases at J; junction bases unmatched: 4. The germline V gene encodes CDR1 MNHEY and CDR2 SMNVEV (reference sequence). This CDR3 has 15 residues. CDR3 nucleotides: TGTGCCAGCAGTTTCGGACTAGCGGGAGGGAGGGAGCAGTACTTC. Its translation: CASSFGLAGGREQYF.

CDR3 DNA: TGTGCCAGCAGCGCCGGACCTGGACAGCTGGGGTCCTACGAGCAGTACTTC. Its protein is CASSAGPGQLGSYEQYF. The V gene is TRBV5-6, the J gene TRBJ2-7; maybe TRBD1 (6 bases). The V end was cut by 4 bases, the J end by 1 base, with 21 bases between. This CDR3 region has 17 residues. Germline CDR1 and CDR2: SGHDT and YYEEEE.

This chain links TRBV5-1 with TRBJ1-2, with a tentative D call TRBD1 (5 bases). V was clipped by 2 bases and J by 5 bases, with 10 bases between them. The CDR3 sequence is 13 residues long. The germline gives CDR1 SGHRS, CDR2 YFSETQ. Written as DNA, the CDR3 is TGCGCCAGCAGCTTTGACAGTCGATATGGCTACACCTTC. Protein sequence: CASSFDSRYGYTF.

This chain links TRBV6-1 with TRBJ2-5; D uncertain. Deletions cut 2 bases from V and 4 bases from J, with 17 bases between. Germline V gene data show CDR1 as MNHNS and CDR2 as SASEGT. The CDR3 spans 16 residues. CDR3 nucleotides: TGTGCCAGCAGTGAACGTGGATACACGAGTTTAGAGACCCAGTACTTC. Translated, it gives CASSERGYTSLETQYF.